A selection of T cell receptor beta chains follows, all from one sample in a study of cytomegalovirus exposure and HLA in healthy donors. Sequenced by immunoSEQ multiplex PCR; TCRdb stores in-frame clones only, minus some. The table lists 90,000 to 150,000 clones, approximately 90% of them singletons. Sequencing used PBMCs. The receptors originated from a woman between 18 and 29 years old in good health and CMV-seropositive. CDR3s include the opening cysteine and the closing phenylalanine or tryptophan. Fields, in order: D gene, clone size, J gene, V gene, CDR3 protein, CDR3 DNA. A D gene is named only where the DNA matches it firmly. Only some rows state a clone size, as once, few, many or a class for expanded clones.

TRBD2	once	TRBJ2-5	TRBV11-1	CASSWTSKETQYF	TGTGCCAGCAGCTGGACTAGTAAAGAGACCCAGTACTTC
TRBD1	-	TRBJ1-2	TRBV19	CASSLRTGNGYGYTF	TGTGCCAGTAGTTTGAGGACAGGGAACGGCTATGGCTACACCTTC
-	-	TRBJ2-2	TRBV7-9	CASSLDVGVTGELFF	TGTGCCAGCAGCTTAGATGTGGGAGTCACCGGGGAGCTGTTTTTT
-	-	TRBJ2-7	TRBV4-2	CASSQDRSYEQYF	TGTGCCAGCAGCCAAGATCGCTCCTACGAGCAGTACTTC
-	-	TRBJ1-5	TRBV19	CASSINGRVADQPQHF	TGTGCCAGTAGTATAAACGGCAGGGTGGCCGATCAGCCCCAGCATTTT
-	-	TRBJ2-1	TRBV6-1	CASSEVRVGRFF	TGTGCCAGCAGTGAAGTGCGGGTGGGTCGTTTCTTC
-	once	TRBJ2-3	TRBV6-1	CASSEGTGSSTDTQYF	TGTGCCAGCAGTGAAGGAACAGGGTCTAGCACAGATACGCAGTATTTT
-	once	TRBJ2-7	TRBV30	CAWGEGRPSYEQYF	TGTGCCTGGGGCGAGGGCAGGCCATCCTACGAGCAGTACTTC
-	-	TRBJ1-4	TRBV7-9	CASTFRQGTTNEKLFF	TGTGCCAGCACCTTCAGGCAGGGAACAACTAATGAAAAACTGTTTTTT
-	-	TRBJ2-7	TRBV5-5	CASSLVTGRPFASYEQYF	TGTGCCAGCAGCTTGGTAACAGGTAGGCCCTTTGCGTCCTACGAGCAGTACTTC
-	few	TRBJ1-1	TRBV29-1	CSVPGPTEAFF	TGCAGCGTTCCAGGGCCCACTGAAGCTTTCTTT
TRBD1	-	TRBJ1-1	TRBV18	CASSPDRGKNTEAFF	TGTGCCAGCTCACCCGACAGGGGGAAGAACACTGAAGCTTTCTTT
TRBD2	many	TRBJ2-1	TRBV7-6	CASSPPASGRENEQFF	TGTGCCAGCAGCCCCCCGGCTAGCGGGAGGGAAAATGAGCAGTTCTTC
-	once	TRBJ2-7	TRBV11-2	CASSFSGTEADEQYF	TGTGCCAGCAGCTTTTCGGGGACTGAAGCCGACGAGCAGTACTTC
TRBD1	-	TRBJ1-1	TRBV6-1	CASSEAYRGGNTEAFF	TGTGCCAGCAGTGAAGCCTACAGGGGAGGGAACACTGAAGCTTTCTTT
-	once	TRBJ1-1	TRBV15	CATSRAAGNTEAFF	TGTGCCACCAGCAGAGCGGCAGGCAACACTGAAGCTTTCTTT
-	-	TRBJ2-5	TRBV11-2	CASSLWGGETQYF	TGTGCCAGCAGCCTTTGGGGCGGAGAGACCCAGTACTTC
-	-	TRBJ1-6	TRBV6-1	CATSETENSPLHF	TGTGCCACCTCCGAGACAGAAAATTCACCCCTCCACTTT
TRBD1	-	TRBJ2-7	TRBV6-5	CASSRTGLGSYEQYF	TGTGCCAGCAGTAGGACAGGGCTTGGTTCCTACGAGCAGTACTTC